Below, 18 T cell receptor beta chains from the same sample are listed, as sequenced in a study of T cell responses to AZD1222 COVID-19 vaccine. The table came from immunoSEQ multiplex PCR; TCRdb's copy has only in-frame clones and leaves some out. The sample has 150,000 or so clones, approximately 94% seen once. The specimen comprised peripheral blood, sampled on day 0 of AZD1222 vaccination. The receptors originated from an adult in good health.

Concerning this clone: The junction does not match germline at one end; this may be a read error. The chain uses TRBV6-5 and TRBJ2-1, with TRBD1 as a possible D gene (6 bases). Germline loops: CDR1 MNHEY, CDR2 SVGAGI. The CDR3 loop spans 15 amino acids. The CDR3 protein is CASSNSQGSYNEQFF. CDR3 bases: TGTGCCAGCAGTAACTCACAGGGCTCCTACAATGAGCAGTTCTTC.

This chain uses TRBV28 with TRBJ1-2; 8 bases align to TRBD1. Germline values: CDR1 MDHEN, CDR2 SYDVKM. This CDR3 comprises 13 residues. V shed 6 bases and J 8 bases; nucleotides not matched to a gene: 8. The CDR3 sequence: CASRPTGGEGYTF. Here the CDR3 DNA reads TGTGCCAGCAGGCCCACAGGGGGTGAAGGCTACACCTTC.

The chain links TRBV29-1 to TRBJ1-2, with 8 bases fitting TRBD1. The trim removed 7 bases at V and 8 bases at J, leaving 15 bases unmatched. CDR3 length: 14 amino acids. Germline assignment: CDR1 SQVTM and CDR2 ANQGSEA. CDR3 in amino acids: CSAVPLWDRLGYTF. CDR3 DNA: TGCAGCGCCGTCCCACTTTGGGACAGGCTCGGCTACACCTTC. Combining the CDR3 with reference TRBV29-1 and TRBJ1-2 gives the whole variable domain SAVISQKPSRDICQRGTSLTIQCQVDSQVTMMFWYRQQPGQSLTLIATANQGSEATYESGFVIDKFPISRPNLTFSTLTVSNMSPEDSSIYLCSAVPLWDRLGYTFGSGTRLTVV.

The rearrangement uses TRBV28 and TRBJ1-4; unclear D gene. Looked up from germline, CDR1 is MDHEN and CDR2 is SYDVKM. The CDR3 has 14 residues. Trimming cost V 8 bases and J 3 bases, with 13 bases left between them. CDR3 coding DNA: TGTGCCAGCCGCTATGCCGGACCTAATGAAAAACTGTTTTTT. Its protein product is CASRYAGPNEKLFF. Combining the CDR3 with reference TRBV28 and TRBJ1-4 gives the whole variable domain DVKVTQSSRYLVKRTGEKVFLECVQDMDHENMFWYRQDPGLGLRLIYFSYDVKMKEKGDIPEGYSVSREKKERFSLILESASTNQTSMYLCASRYAGPNEKLFFGSGTQLSVL.

The chain is built from TRBV29-1 and TRBJ1-1; TRBD1 agrees at 9 bases. There are 13 residues in the CDR3. V lost 5 bases and J lost 6; bases outside the gene matches: 7. CDR1 SQVTM and CDR2 ANQGSEA come from the germline V gene. CDR3 DNA sequence: TGCAGCGTTTCGGGACAGGGTGACCCTGAAGCTTTCTTT. Its protein is CSVSGQGDPEAFF.

The chain is built from TRBV24-1 and TRBJ1-2; D unclear. The germline gives CDR1 KGHDR, CDR2 SFDVKD. V was trimmed by 6 bases and J by 8 bases, leaving 12 bases between them. The CDR3 sequence is 12 residues long. CDR3 amino acids: CATSRSAVGYTF. The CDR3 nucleotides read TGTGCCACCAGTCGGTCGGCTGTGGGCTACACCTTC.

The chain is built from TRBV28 and TRBJ1-1; a possible D gene is TRBD1 (5 bases). The CDR3 covers 14 residues. Germline CDR1 MDHEN, CDR2 SYDVKM. Trimming cost V 7 bases and J 1 base, with 13 bases left between them. CDR3 loop: CASTRQSGNTEAFF. Written as DNA, the CDR3 is TGTGCCAGCACCCGACAGTCGGGGAACACTGAAGCTTTCTTT.

DNA for the CDR3: TGCAGCGTTCTGGGGTCCGGGGCCAACGTCCTGACTTTC. Translated, it gives CSVLGSGANVLTF. The V gene is TRBV29-1, the J gene TRBJ2-6; D is ambiguous. Germline-derived CDR1 and CDR2 are SQVTM and ANQGSEA. The CDR3 runs 13 residues. V was clipped by 5 bases and J by 4 bases, with 9 bases between them. The full variable domain, in which reference TRBV29-1 and TRBJ2-6 provide the parts outside the CDR3, is SAVISQKPSRDICQRGTSLTIQCQVDSQVTMMFWYRQQPGQSLTLIATANQGSEATYESGFVIDKFPISRPNLTFSTLTVSNMSPEDSSIYLCSVLGSGANVLTFGAGSRLTVL.

V usage is TRBV5-5 and J usage is TRBJ2-7; tentatively, D is TRBD1 (6 bases). V was trimmed by 5 bases and J by 6 bases, leaving 12 bases between them. The CDR3 is made up of 12 amino acids. Germline V lookup: CDR1 SGHKS, CDR2 YYEKEE (reference sequence). CDR3 in amino acids: CASSSGRGEQYF. The DNA for the CDR3 is TGTGCCAGCAGTTCTGGCAGGGGCGAGCAGTACTTC.

This chain uses TRBV10-3 with TRBJ2-5, with a possible D match to TRBD2 (6 bases). The CDR3 loop spans 13 amino acids. V was pared by 11 bases and J by 1 base, with 14 bases between. Germline V gives CDR1 ENHRY, CDR2 SYGVKD. In DNA form, the CDR3 reads TGTGCCTCCCGAGGACTACCCCAAGAGACCCAGTACTTC. It yields the protein CASRGLPQETQYF.

This rearrangement joins TRBV2 to TRBJ1-1, with D perhaps matching TRBD1 (5 bases). V was clipped by 3 bases and J by 8 bases, with 10 bases between them. CDR3 length: 12 residues. CDR1 SNHLY and CDR2 FYNNEI come from the germline V gene. The CDR3 DNA reads as TGTGCCAGCAGTGACCGGACAAACGAAGCTTTCTTT. This encodes CASSDRTNEAFF. Together with reference TRBV2 and TRBJ1-1, the CDR3 gives the full variable domain: EPEVTQTPSHQVTQMGQEVILRCVPISNHLYFYWYRQILGQKVEFLVSFYNNEISEKSEIFDDQFSVERPDGSNFTLKIRSTKLEDSAMYFCASSDRTNEAFFGQGTRLTVV.

The V call is TRBV7-9, the J call TRBJ1-1; no clear D gene. Germline V lookup: CDR1 SEHNR, CDR2 FQNEAQ (reference sequence). The CDR3 contains 15 residues. V was trimmed by 0 bases and J by 6 bases, leaving 14 bases between them. CDR3 protein: CASSLAGGPNAEAFF. The CDR3, as DNA: TGTGCCAGCAGCTTAGCGGGAGGGCCTAACGCTGAAGCTTTCTTT.

The chain couples TRBV5-1 to TRBJ2-1; D is uncertain. The CDR3 length is 13 residues. V gave up 5 bases and J gave up 6 bases, with 12 bases separating them. Germline assignment: CDR1 SGHRS and CDR2 YFSETQ. CDR3 in amino acids: CASRGDRANEQFF. The CDR3 nucleotides read TGCGCCAGCAGAGGCGACCGGGCCAATGAGCAGTTCTTC.

This clone showed up just once. V and J are TRBV11-2 and TRBJ2-7; D assignment may be TRBD1 or TRBD2 (5 bases each). Germline V gives CDR1 SGHAT, CDR2 FQNNGV. V lost 4 bases, J lost 0 bases, and 13 bases lay in between. The CDR3 extends over 15 amino acids. The CDR3 nucleotides are TGTGCCAGCAGCTGGGGGAGCGGAGGCTCCTACGAGCAGTACTTC. This gives the protein CASSWGSGGSYEQYF.

The V call is TRBV19, the J call TRBJ1-1, with TRBD1 matching 12 bases. Per the germline V gene, CDR1 is LNHDA and CDR2 is SQIVND (reference sequence). V gave up 7 bases and J gave up 8 bases; unmatched junction bases: 5. The CDR3 is 13 residues long. The CDR3 region has the DNA TGTGCCAGTACCAGAGGGACAGGGGGCGAAGCTTTCTTT. Its translation: CASTRGTGGEAFF.

This rearrangement joins TRBV13 to TRBJ1-2; a weak D match, TRBD1 (6 bases). CDR1 is PRHDT and CDR2 is FYEKMQ in the germline V gene (reference sequence). The V and J ends lost 3 bases and 7 bases respectively, with 12 bases between them. This CDR3 has 13 amino acids. In DNA form, the CDR3 reads TGTGCCAGCAGCTTCCAGGGACACCCTGGCTACACCTTC. This sequence encodes CASSFQGHPGYTF.

The rearrangement uses TRBV15 and TRBJ1-1, with 7 bases identical to TRBD1. V shed 0 bases, J shed 4 bases, and the junction held 2 bases outside the gene matches. In germline, CDR1 is LNHNV, CDR2 YYDKDF (reference sequence). The CDR3 has 14 amino acids. This CDR3 is CATSRDRQGTEAFF. CDR3 nucleotide sequence: TGTGCCACCAGCAGAGATAGACAGGGCACTGAAGCTTTCTTT.

V is TRBV27 and J is TRBJ1-1; a possible D gene is TRBD1 (5 bases). The V end was cut by 8 bases, the J end by 1 base, with 17 bases between. From germline, CDR1 is MNHEY and CDR2 SMNVEV (reference sequence). CDR3 length equals 15 residues. The DNA of the CDR3 is TGTGCCAGCCCTCTGGACATTGGTCAGAACACTGAAGCTTTCTTT. Its protein product is CASPLDIGQNTEAFF.